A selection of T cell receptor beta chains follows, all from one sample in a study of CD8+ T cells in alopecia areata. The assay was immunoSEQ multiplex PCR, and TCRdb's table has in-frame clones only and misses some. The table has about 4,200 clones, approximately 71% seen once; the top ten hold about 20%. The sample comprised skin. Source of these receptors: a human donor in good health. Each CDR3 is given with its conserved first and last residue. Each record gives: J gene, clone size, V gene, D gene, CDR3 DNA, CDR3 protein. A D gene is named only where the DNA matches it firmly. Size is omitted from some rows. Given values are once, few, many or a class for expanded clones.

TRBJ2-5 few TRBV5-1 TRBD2 TGCGCCAGCAGCCTCGGACTAGTCCAAGAGACCCAGTACTTC CASSLGLVQETQYF
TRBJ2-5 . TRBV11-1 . TGTGCCAGCAGCCAAGACCCCCCTGGTGGGTATCAAGAGACCCAGTACTTC CASSQDPPGGYQETQYF
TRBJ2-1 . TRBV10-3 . TGTGCCATCAGCCTGACTAGCTACAATGAGCAGTTCTTC CAISLTSYNEQFF
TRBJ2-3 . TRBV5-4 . TGTGCCAGCAGCTCCACCACAGATACGCAGTATTTT CASSSTTDTQYF
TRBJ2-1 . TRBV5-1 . TGCGCCAGCAGCCATGTTCGGGTTGAGCAGTTCTTC CASSHVRVEQFF
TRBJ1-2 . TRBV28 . TGTGCCAGCAGTCCTAGGTATTCGAGGGGCCAGGGGATCCCTAGTGGCTACACCTTC CASSPRYSRGQGIPSGYTF
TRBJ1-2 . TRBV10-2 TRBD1 TGCGCCAGCACTACAGGGGGGGTTGGCTACACCTTC CASTTGGVGYTF
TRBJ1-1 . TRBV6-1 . TGTGCCAGCAGTGTCGGATATGGGGGGGTTCTCGAAGCTTTCTTT CASSVGYGGVLEAFF
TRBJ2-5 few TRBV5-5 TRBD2 TGTGCCAGCAGACGACTAGCCCAAGAGACCCAGTACTTC CASRRLAQETQYF
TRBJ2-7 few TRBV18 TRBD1 TGTGCCAGCTCACCTAAACAGGGGGCAGGTGCCTACGAGCAGTACTTC CASSPKQGAGAYEQYF
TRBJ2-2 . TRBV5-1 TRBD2 TGCGCCAGCAGCTTTATTCTAGCGGGGGAGAACACCGGGGAGCTGTTTTTT CASSFILAGENTGELFF
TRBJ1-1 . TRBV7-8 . TGTGCCAGCAGCTCACGGGGGAACACTGAAGCTTTCTTT CASSSRGNTEAFF
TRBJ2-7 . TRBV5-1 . TGCGCCAGCAGCTGGGCCCCCCTCCTCGAGCAGTACTTC CASSWAPLLEQYF
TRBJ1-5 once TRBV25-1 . TGTGCCAGCAGTCCACTGAATAGCAATCAGCCCCAGCATTTT CASSPLNSNQPQHF
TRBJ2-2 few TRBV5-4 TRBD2 TGTGCCAGCAGCGGGACTAGGATACCCGGGGAGCTGTTTTTT CASSGTRIPGELFF
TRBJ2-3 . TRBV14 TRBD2 TGTGCCAGCAGTAGACTAGCGGGAGGAGATACGCAGTATTTT CASSRLAGGDTQYF
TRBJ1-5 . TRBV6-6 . TGTGCCAGCAGTTACTCGAAACAGGGTGACCAGCCCCAGCATTTT CASSYSKQGDQPQHF
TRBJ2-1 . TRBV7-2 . TGTGCCAGCAGCATATCCGGGACAAACGATGAGCAGTTCTTC CASSISGTNDEQFF
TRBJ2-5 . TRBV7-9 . TGTGCCAGCAGCAGGGAGACCCAGTACTTC CASSRETQYF
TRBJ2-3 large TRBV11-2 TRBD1 TGTGCCAGCAGCCCACAGGGGATCGCAGATACGCAGTATTTT CASSPQGIADTQYF
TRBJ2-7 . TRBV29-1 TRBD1 TGCAGCGCTGTGGACAGGGGTCGCTACGAGCAGTACTTC CSAVDRGRYEQYF
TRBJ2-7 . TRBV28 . TGTGCCAGCAAGCCAGTGGGCTCCTACGGGTACGAGCAGTACTTC CASKPVGSYGYEQYF
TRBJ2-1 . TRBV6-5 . TGTGCCAGCAGTTGGCGGGTAGCTAGCTCCTACAATGAGCAGTTCTTC CASSWRVASSYNEQFF
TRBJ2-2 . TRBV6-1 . TGTGCCACGGGGAGGAATACCGGGGAGCTGTTTTTT CATGRNTGELFF
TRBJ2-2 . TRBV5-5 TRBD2 TGTGCCAGCAGCGGGACTAGCGGCACCGGGGAGCTGTTTTTT CASSGTSGTGELFF
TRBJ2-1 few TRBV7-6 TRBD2 TGTGCCAGCAGCTCCTCGATGGGCGGGAGTTCCTACAATGAGCAGTTCTTC CASSSSMGGSSYNEQFF
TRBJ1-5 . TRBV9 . TGTGCCAGCAGCGTAGGAGGGTACAATCAGCCCCAGCATTTT CASSVGGYNQPQHF
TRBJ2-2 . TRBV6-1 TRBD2 TGTGCCAGCAGTGAAATCGCGGGAGCTGCCGGGGAGCTGTTTTTT CASSEIAGAAGELFF
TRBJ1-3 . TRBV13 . TGTGCCAGCAGCTCTAGTCCAGGTAGCTCTGGAAACACCATATATTTT CASSSSPGSSGNTIYF
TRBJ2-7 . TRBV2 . TGTGCCAGCAGTGCCTCCGGGACACTTTACGAGCAGTACTTC CASSASGTLYEQYF
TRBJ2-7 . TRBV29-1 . TGCAGCGTTGAGAGTGGAGGATCCTACGAGCAGTACTTC CSVESGGSYEQYF
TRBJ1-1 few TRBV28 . TGTGCCAGCAGTTCGTTGGACATGAACACTGAAGCTTTCTTT CASSSLDMNTEAFF
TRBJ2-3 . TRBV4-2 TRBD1 TGTGCCAGCAGCCGAGGACAGGGGGGCACAGATACGCAGTATTTT CASSRGQGGTDTQYF
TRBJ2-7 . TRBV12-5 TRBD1 TGTGCTAGTGGTTTGGTACCAGGGGGCCACGAGCAGTACTTC CASGLVPGGHEQYF
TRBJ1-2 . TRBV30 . TGTGTCCTGAAGCAGGACCGTTTAGGGGGCTACACCTTC CVLKQDRLGGYTF
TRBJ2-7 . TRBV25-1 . TGTGCCAGCAGTGATTTAGCCCAGACAATACCGACAGCCTACGAGCAGTACTTC CASSDLAQTIPTAYEQYF
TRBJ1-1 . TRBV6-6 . TGTGCCAGCAGTTACGTTCAGATTCTGAACACTGAAGCTTTCTTT CASSYVQILNTEAFF
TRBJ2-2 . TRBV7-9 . TGTGCCAGCAGCCCGGGCCAGGCTGCGAACACCGGGGAGCTGTTTTTT CASSPGQAANTGELFF
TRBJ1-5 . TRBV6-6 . TGTGCCAGCGCGATTCCAGGGTTCACCAATCAGCCCCAGCATTTT CASAIPGFTNQPQHF
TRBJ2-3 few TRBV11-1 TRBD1 TGTGCCAGCAGCCCACAGGGGATCGCAGATACGCAGTATTTT CASSPQGIADTQYF
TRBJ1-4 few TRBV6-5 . TGTGCCAGCAGTCAAAGGCAGGGAAGGCTGGGAAAACTGTTTTTT CASSQRQGRLGKLFF